This entry is about one TCR beta chain. The specificity of this receptor is unknown. The record has no base qualities; no much larger clone is one base away. This sample was included in a study of PD-1 blockade in mismatch repair-deficient tumors (dated by TCRdb to about 2017). With respect to the entire study: The trial enrolled some 90 consecutive patients with 12 mismatch repair-deficient cancer types between September 2013 and 2016, all previously treated and progressing. Tumor-associated T cell clones were tracked in the peripheral blood of patients responding to PD-1 blockade by deep sequencing of TCR CDR3 regions. Results the study describes overall, beyond this receptor: Clones residing in the tumor, which were often undetectable in blood before treatment, expanded quickly after pembrolizumab and then contracted, generally before radiologic responses.

Measured from the cysteine to the phenylalanine, the CDR3 is 18 residues long. The read is trimmed to its CDR3 DNA, 54 bases read in frame from base 1. Trimming takes 0 bases off V and 4 bases off J; junction bases not matched to a gene: 5. The germline V gene (reference sequence) provides CDR1 LNHNV and CDR2 YYDKDF. Mismatch repair deficiency in every enrolled patient was established by polymerase chain reaction or immunohistochemistry. TCR sequencing was performed for a few patients who responded to pembrolizumab therapy. The phase II trial prospectively evaluated PD-1 blockade with pembrolizumab in advanced mismatch repair-deficient cancers, independent of tissue of origin. Peripheral blood T cell samples were serially collected before and at multiple times after PD-1 blockade was started. Blood sampling times were expressed in weeks after the first pembrolizumab dose. The library was obtained by the immunoSEQ multiplex PCR assay. TCRdb provides this immuneACCESS table in a form limited to in-frame rearrangements. Some clones are lacking; in checked studies, under half of them reflect an unresolved V gene, and why the rest are absent is not known. Within this sample are 65,000 to 80,000 clones, with around four fifths of them counted one time only. The top ten clones comprise roughly 6% of the sample.

The material sequenced was peripheral blood, taken 2 weeks after starting pembrolizumab. The V and J segments used are TRBV15 and TRBJ2-2; 13 bases in between match TRBD2. The TCR originated in an adult with mismatch repair-deficient cancer. At the DNA level, the sequence is TGTGCCACCAGCAGAGATGGACTAGCGGGAGAGAGCACCGGGGAGCTGTTTTTT. Translation gives CATSRDGLAGESTGELFF.